The 30 T cell receptor beta chains reported below all come from one sample, sequenced in a study of blood T cell repertoires in COVID-19. The repertoire was sequenced with immunoSEQ multiplex PCR; TCRdb's copy has only in-frame clones and lacks some. The sample includes 200,000 to 250,000 clones, about 85% seen only once; the top ten take more than 10%. Sequenced sample: peripheral blood. The receptors derive from a young woman who had recovered from COVID-19.

V gene TRBV4-3 combines with J gene TRBJ1-1, with 7 bases aligning to TRBD1. Germline trimming cut 5 bases from V and 1 base from J; bases unmatched to any gene: 4. The CDR3 extends over 14 amino acids. Germline CDR1 reads LGHNA; CDR2 reads YSLEER. The CDR3 sequence: CASSWRQGNTEAFF. The DNA for the CDR3 is TGCGCCAGCAGCTGGAGACAGGGGAACACTGAAGCTTTCTTT.

This clone was found once. This sequence joins TRBV6-1 and TRBJ1-3; D call uncertain. Germline CDR1 and CDR2: MNHNS and SASEGT. The CDR3 extends over 14 amino acids. Trimming cost V 1 base and J 1 base, with 5 bases left between them. CDR3 residues: CASSEEQSGNTIYF. In nucleotides, the CDR3 is TGTGCCAGCAGTGAAGAACAATCTGGAAACACCATATATTTT.

CDR3 loop: CASSLAGEGVETQYF. The CDR3 bases are TGTGCCAGCAGCCTAGCGGGAGAGGGCGTAGAGACCCAGTACTTC. The V and J genes are TRBV13 and TRBJ2-5; 10 bases line up with TRBD2. Looked up from germline, CDR1 is PRHDT and CDR2 is FYEKMQ (reference sequence). The CDR3 extends over 15 amino acids. V was pared by 5 bases and J by 4 bases, with 7 bases of the junction left unmatched. Using reference TRBV13 and TRBJ2-5 for the parts outside the CDR3, the full variable domain is AAGVIQSPRHLIKEKRETATLKCYPIPRHDTVYWYQQGPGQDPQFLISFYEKMQSDKGSIPDRFSAQQFSDYHSELNMSSLELGDSALYFCASSLAGEGVETQYFGPGTRLLVL.

V is TRBV28 and J is TRBJ2-4; 8 positions match TRBD1. There are 13 residues in the CDR3. Germline lookup yields CDR1 MDHEN and CDR2 SYDVKM. V dropped 6 bases and J dropped 7; count of bases not matched to a gene: 5. The CDR3 DNA reads TGTGCCAGCAGCCTAACAGGGGGGAACATTCAGTACTTC. Protein: CASSLTGGNIQYF.

The chain uses TRBV29-1 and TRBJ2-7, with TRBD1 matching 7 bases. Germline CDR1 reads SQVTM; CDR2 reads ANQGSEA. The CDR3 spans 13 residues. With 2 bases clipped from V and 10 bases from J, the junction kept 11 bases outside the gene matches. CDR3 amino acids: CSVEWDSKGNQYF. Here the CDR3 DNA reads TGCAGCGTTGAATGGGACAGTAAAGGTAACCAGTACTTC.

This CDR3 is CASTNRQGARQPQHF. CDR3 DNA: TGTGCCAGTACAAATCGACAGGGGGCAAGGCAGCCCCAGCATTTT. The chain recombines TRBV19 with TRBJ1-5, with 10 positions matching TRBD1. CDR3 size: 15 residues. V lost 7 bases to trimming and J lost 7 bases; unmatched junction nucleotides: 10. The germline gives CDR1 LNHDA, CDR2 SQIVND (reference sequence).

The chain carries TRBV23-1 and TRBJ1-1; D not certain. TRBV23-1 is known as an ORF, though its function is uncertain. The CDR3 loop spans 16 amino acids. Trimming removed 4 bases at V and 0 bases at J, with 15 bases between. This CDR3 reads CASSRASVVMNTEAFF. The CDR3 DNA is TGCGCCAGCAGTCGTGCTTCGGTGGTTATGAACACTGAAGCTTTCTTT.

The chain couples TRBV18 to TRBJ1-3, with 8 bases matching TRBD1. The CDR3 length is 14 residues. The V and J ends lost 6 bases and 4 bases, in that order; junction bases with no gene match: 5. CDR1 and CDR2 from the germline V gene are KGHSH and LQKENI. DNA for the CDR3: TGTGCCAGCTCCCGGACAGGGACCGGAAACACCATATATTTT. It codes for CASSRTGTGNTIYF.

The rearrangement links TRBV29-1 to TRBJ1-2; D gene unclear. Germline CDR1 reads SQVTM; CDR2 reads ANQGSEA. V lost 4 bases and J 4 bases, leaving 10 bases between the germline ends. The CDR3 covers 12 residues. The CDR3 nucleotides read TGCAGCGTTGTTGGGAGGAGCTATGGCTACACCTTC. Its translation: CSVVGRSYGYTF. Variable domain in full (rest from reference TRBV29-1 and TRBJ1-2): SAVISQKPSRDICQRGTSLTIQCQVDSQVTMMFWYRQQPGQSLTLIATANQGSEATYESGFVIDKFPISRPNLTFSTLTVSNMSPEDSSIYLCSVVGRSYGYTFGSGTRLTVV.

This rearrangement joins TRBV2 to TRBJ1-1, with D unclear. The ends were cut back, 7 bases at V and 3 bases at J, with 15 bases in the middle. The CDR3 length is 14 residues. The germline V gene encodes CDR1 SNHLY and CDR2 FYNNEI. CDR3 sequence reads: CASKSPNSYTEAFF. The CDR3 DNA reads TGTGCCAGCAAGTCGCCTAACAGCTACACTGAAGCTTTCTTT.

This clone was detected a few times. The rearrangement joins TRBV7-2 to TRBJ2-5; 11 bases map to TRBD1. The trim removed 5 bases at V and 3 bases at J, leaving 17 bases unmatched. This CDR3 has 19 residues. Germline CDR1 and CDR2: SGHTA and FQGNSA. The CDR3 reads CASSGQGAGWKRGKETQYF. The CDR3 bases are TGTGCCAGCAGCGGACAGGGGGCGGGGTGGAAACGGGGAAAAGAGACCCAGTACTTC.

This clone was detected only once. The CDR3 loop reads CASSPPVRNNYGYTF. The CDR3 bases are TGTGCCAGCTCACCACCTGTCAGGAACAACTATGGCTACACCTTC. The chain recombines TRBV18 with TRBJ1-2; no clear D gene. The V end lost 0 bases, the J end lost 2 bases, and 10 bases lay between the germline ends. There are 15 residues in the CDR3. Germline lookup yields CDR1 KGHSH and CDR2 LQKENI.

The chain carries TRBV20-1 and TRBJ1-5; D may be TRBD1 (5 bases). Germline-derived CDR1 and CDR2 are DFQATT and SNEGSKA (reference sequence). The V and J ends lost 3 bases and 6 bases respectively, with 12 bases between them. The CDR3 consists of 13 residues. Here the CDR3 reads CSASDGAIQPQHF. Written as DNA, the CDR3 is TGCAGTGCTAGTGATGGGGCGATTCAGCCCCAGCATTTT.

V is TRBV5-4 and J is TRBJ2-3; D may be TRBD1 (5 bases). Between the trimmed V and J ends, which lost 0 bases and 2 bases, there was a span of 13 bases. Per germline, CDR1 SGHNT and CDR2 YYREEE (reference sequence). CDR3 length: 16 residues. The CDR3 here is CASSLEAFGHTDTQYF. For the CDR3, the DNA is TGTGCCAGCAGCTTGGAAGCGTTCGGACACACAGATACGCAGTATTTT.

In regard to this clone: The sample contains more than one DNA sequence encoding this CDR3. V is TRBV30 and J is TRBJ1-1, with a weak D call TRBD1 (6 bases). CDR1 and CDR2 (germline): GTSNPN, SVGIG (reference sequence). Trimming cost V 3 bases and J 1 base, with 9 bases left between them. This CDR3 comprises 13 residues. CDR3 in amino acids: CAWRTGPNTEAFF. CDR3 coding DNA: TGTGCCTGGAGGACAGGACCGAACACTGAAGCTTTCTTT.

The chain is built from TRBV9 and TRBJ2-3; D is possibly TRBD2 (6 bases). The V and J ends lost 0 bases and 3 bases respectively, with 11 bases between them. This CDR3 comprises 15 residues. Germline CDR1 SGDLS, CDR2 YYNGEE. CDR3 region: CASSVGGDWTDTQYF. CDR3 DNA: TGTGCCAGCAGCGTAGGGGGGGATTGGACAGATACGCAGTATTTT.

The genes are TRBV12-3 or TRBV12-4 and TRBJ2-7; D not certain. V gave up 0 bases and J gave up 6 bases, with 9 bases separating them. The CDR3 length is 13 residues. CDR3 residues: CASSLAELSEQYF. The CDR3 bases are TGTGCCAGCAGTTTAGCGGAGCTATCCGAGCAGTACTTC.

A single count supports this clone. The chain is built from TRBV19 and TRBJ1-5, with a tentative D call TRBD1 (5 bases). The V gene's germline CDR1 is LNHDA and CDR2 SQIVND (reference sequence). This CDR3 is built from 13 residues. The V and J ends lost 6 bases and 2 bases respectively, with 8 bases between them. The CDR3 nucleotides read TGTGCCAGTAGCAGGGAGGGCAATCAGCCCCAGCATTTT. It specifies CASSREGNQPQHF.

On this clone: This sample also contains other DNA sequences that code for the same CDR3. The chain employs TRBV7-9 and TRBJ2-5; D perhaps matches TRBD1 (6 bases). The germline V gene has CDR1 SEHNR and CDR2 FQNEAQ (reference sequence). V gave up 5 bases and J gave up 0 bases, with 10 bases separating them. This CDR3 has 14 amino acids. In nucleotides, the CDR3 is TGTGCCAGCAGCCTTGGACAGAACCAAGAGACCCAGTACTTC. This sequence encodes CASSLGQNQETQYF.

This clone was counted once. The J gene is TRBJ2-7, the V gene TRBV5-6, with D maybe TRBD1 (6 bases). The CDR3 is 15 amino acids. Germline V gene data show CDR1 as SGHDT and CDR2 as YYEEEE. The V end was cut by 0 bases, the J end by 1 base, with 11 bases between. CDR3 region: CASSLVGTKSYEQYF. The CDR3 bases are TGTGCCAGCAGCTTGGTCGGGACAAAATCCTACGAGCAGTACTTC.

In DNA form, the CDR3 reads TGTGCCAGCAGCGGGACAGAGGACGCTGGCTACACCTTC. It codes for CASSGTEDAGYTF. The chain recombines TRBV6-5 with TRBJ1-2, with 7 bases aligning to TRBD1. V dropped 6 bases and J dropped 7; count of bases not matched to a gene: 8. The CDR3 spans 13 residues. Germline V CDR1 and CDR2: MNHEY, SVGAGI.

The chain couples TRBV9 to TRBJ2-2, with D tentatively TRBD1 (6 bases). V was cut by 4 bases and J by 1 base, with 14 bases left in between. The CDR3 is made up of 16 amino acids. The germline CDR1 and CDR2 sequences are SGDLS and YYNGEE. CDR3 loop: CASSPHRGGNTGELFF. The CDR3 DNA follows: TGTGCCAGCAGCCCCCATCGAGGGGGGAACACCGGGGAGCTGTTTTTT. Using reference TRBV9 and TRBJ2-2 for the parts outside the CDR3, the full variable domain is DSGVTQTPKHLITATGQRVTLRCSPRSGDLSVYWYQQSLDQGLQFLIQYYNGEERAKGNILERFSAQQFPDLHSELNLSSLELGDSALYFCASSPHRGGNTGELFFGEGSRLTVL.

This rearrangement joins TRBV20-1 to TRBJ2-7; no clear D gene. The CDR3 totals 13 residues. Germline V gene data show CDR1 as DFQATT and CDR2 as SNEGSKA (reference sequence). V was clipped by 3 bases and J by 2 bases, with 11 bases between them. CDR3 loop: CSASSRFAYEQYF. The CDR3 DNA reads as TGCAGTGCTAGTTCGCGTTTCGCCTACGAGCAGTACTTC.

The chain has TRBV29-1 and TRBJ2-1; TRBD2 matches 11 bases. The CDR3 length is 17 residues. Germline-derived CDR1 and CDR2 are SQVTM and ANQGSEA. After removal of 4 bases from V and 1 base from J, the junction contained 9 bases not matched to a gene. CDR3 region: CSVAAVAGGDSYNEQFF. The CDR3 DNA sequence: TGCAGCGTTGCCGCAGTAGCGGGAGGGGATTCCTACAATGAGCAGTTCTTC.

This clone was seen just once. This chain connects TRBV6-5 to TRBJ2-5, with D hard to call. CDR1 is MNHEY and CDR2 is SVGAGI in the germline V gene. This CDR3 spans 13 amino acids. V dropped 9 bases and J dropped 5 bases, with 16 bases sitting between them. CDR3 protein: CASTTVGRETQYF. As DNA, the CDR3 is TGTGCCAGTACGACTGTGGGTCGGGAGACCCAGTACTTC.

The chain carries TRBV5-8 and TRBJ1-5; 8 bases align to TRBD1. V was pared by 2 bases and J by 7 bases, with 8 bases of the junction left unmatched. The CDR3 loop spans 15 amino acids. Per the germline V gene, CDR1 is SGHTS and CDR2 is YDEGEE. The chain's CDR3 is CASSLGQGAGQPQHF. CDR3 DNA: TGTGCCAGCAGCTTAGGCCAGGGGGCAGGACAGCCCCAGCATTTT.

The rearrangement uses TRBV20-1 and TRBJ1-1; D unresolved. This CDR3 comprises 11 residues. Germline V CDR1 and CDR2: DFQATT, SNEGSKA (reference sequence). CDR3 DNA: TGCTCTTCGAGAGGGAACACTGAAGCTTTCTTT. Translating it yields CSSRGNTEAFF.

The V gene is TRBV19, the J gene TRBJ1-2, with TRBD1 matching 8 bases. The germline gives CDR1 LNHDA, CDR2 SQIVND (reference sequence). The J segment lost 4 bases and the V segment lost 7 bases, leaving 8 bases of the junction unmatched. The CDR3 spans 14 residues. For the CDR3, the DNA is TGTGCCAGTACCCCGGACAGGGTCAGCTATGGCTACACCTTC. Translation: CASTPDRVSYGYTF.

The V call is TRBV9, the J call TRBJ2-7, with D possibly TRBD2 on 6 matching bases. V dropped 2 bases and J dropped 2 bases, with 11 bases sitting between them. CDR3 length equals 14 residues. Germline V gene data show CDR1 as SGDLS and CDR2 as YYNGEE. The CDR3 is CASSVRDWPYEQYF. CDR3 in DNA: TGTGCCAGCAGCGTGAGGGACTGGCCCTACGAGCAGTACTTC.

V usage is TRBV18 and J usage is TRBJ2-1; 8 nucleotides line up with TRBD1. Trimming cost V 7 bases and J 7 bases; bases outside gene matches: 9. CDR3 length equals 14 residues. Per the germline V gene, CDR1 is KGHSH and CDR2 is LQKENI. The DNA for the CDR3 is TGTGCCAGCTTCCGGGACAGGTCTATAAATGAGCAGTTCTTC. This sequence encodes CASFRDRSINEQFF.